These T cell receptor beta chains were read from a single sample in a study of neurological immune-mediated disorders. TCRdb reanalysed the 5' RACE reads using MiXCR and keeps one entry per CDR3 protein. The sample holds about 71,000 distinct CDR3 sequences, approximately 14% seen once. The sequencing sample was made of PBMCs. The source of these receptors is a female donor with HTLV-1-associated myelopathy (HAM/TSP). The CDR3 runs from the conserved cysteine through the conserved F or W. D genes are given only for firm matches. Size is stated for part of the rows, as once, few or many counts, or as a class when the clone is expanded.

TRBD2 | TRBJ2-7 | many | TRBV20-1 | CSASSGGAWEQYF | TGCAGTGCTTCTAGCGGGGGGGCTTGGGAGCAGTACTTC
. | TRBJ2-7 | . | TRBV3-1 | CASSQDWTAGVREQYF | TGTGCCAGCAGCCAAGATTGGACAGCGGGCGTAAGGGAGCAGTACTTC
TRBD1 | TRBJ1-5 | many | TRBV20-1 | CSARPNRGGQPQHF | TGCAGTGCTAGACCAAACAGGGGAGGTCAGCCCCAGCATTTT
. | TRBJ1-1 | many | TRBV5-1 | CASSLPVGPGVEAFF | TGCGCCAGCAGCTTGCCGGTTGGGCCCGGGGTAGAAGCTTTCTTT
TRBD1 | TRBJ1-6 | many | TRBV5-1 | CASSRTGHNSPLHF | TGCGCCAGCAGCCGGACAGGGCATAATTCACCCCTCCACTTT
. | TRBJ1-1 | many | TRBV9 | CASSVEGGGTEAFF | TGTGCCAGCAGCGTAGAGGGGGGGGGCACTGAAGCTTTCTTT
. | TRBJ1-2 | many | TRBV6-2/TRBV6-3 | CASRKTGNYGYTF | TGTGCCAGCAGGAAGACGGGGAACTATGGCTACACCTTC
. | TRBJ2-3 | many | TRBV5-1 | CASSGGLISTDTQYF | TGCGCCAGCAGCGGAGGACTAATTAGCACAGATACGCAGTATTTT
TRBD1 | TRBJ1-2 | many | TRBV4-1 | CASSQDGQGAFWLDGYTF | TGCGCCAGCAGCCAAGACGGACAGGGGGCGTTCTGGCTCGATGGCTACACCTTC
. | TRBJ2-1 | many | TRBV10-3 | CAISGVQGGGNEQFF | TGTGCCATCAGCGGCGTGCAGGGGGGCGGTAATGAGCAGTTCTTC
. | TRBJ1-1 | . | TRBV6-5 | CASSVAWDTEAFF | TGTGCCAGCAGCGTCGCGTGGGACACTGAAGCTTTCTTT
TRBD2 | TRBJ2-5 | . | TRBV7-2 | CASRIAGGQRETQYF | TGTGCCAGCAGAATAGCGGGGGGTCAACGCGAGACCCAGTACTTC
. | TRBJ1-2 | medium-sized | TRBV27 | CAYGGANYGYTF | TGTGCCTACGGGGGGGCGAACTATGGCTACACCTTC
TRBD1 | TRBJ2-7 | many | TRBV5-6 | CASSGGTGGIQQYF | TGTGCCAGCAGCGGCGGGACAGGGGGCATCCAGCAGTACTTC
TRBD1 | TRBJ2-5 | many | TRBV5-1 | CASSSGQGETQYF | TGCGCCAGCAGCTCTGGACAGGGAGAGACCCAGTACTTC
. | TRBJ2-1 | few | TRBV5-1 | CASSLGAEPYNEQFF | TGCGCCAGCAGCTTGGGGGCAGAACCCTACAATGAGCAGTTCTTC